These T cell receptor beta chains were read from a single sample in a study of Ad26.COV2.S vaccination and SARS-CoV-2 variants. Produced via immunoSEQ multiplex PCR; TCRdb's table is partial and in-frame only. The sample lists roughly 300,000 clones, about 88% occurring once. The sample was peripheral blood, taken in a trial of Ad26.COV2.S vaccine versus placebo. These receptors were obtained from a person between 18 and 59 years old who received the Ad26.COV2.S COVID-19 vaccine or a placebo. Each CDR3 is given with its conserved first and last residue. The D gene is left open where the match is weak. Expanded clones get a size class; other rows say once, few or many, or leave the size out.

clone_size: NA; j_call: TRBJ2-7; v_call: TRBV30; d_call: TRBD1; cdr3_nt: TGTGCCTGGAGTCCAGGACAGGGGGGCTCCTACGAGCAGTACTTC; cdr3_aa: CAWSPGQGGSYEQYF
clone_size: NA; j_call: TRBJ1-3; v_call: TRBV7-9; d_call: NA; cdr3_nt: TGTGCCAGCAGCTCGACCGGAAACACCATATATTTT; cdr3_aa: CASSSTGNTIYF
clone_size: NA; j_call: TRBJ2-5; v_call: TRBV6-5; d_call: NA; cdr3_nt: TGTGCCAGCAGTTACTCGAAGAGGCCGGCTATCGAGACCCAGTACTTC; cdr3_aa: CASSYSKRPAIETQYF
clone_size: NA; j_call: TRBJ2-7; v_call: TRBV28; d_call: NA; cdr3_nt: TGTGCCAGTACAACAATAAGCGACGAGCAGTACTTC; cdr3_aa: CASTTISDEQYF
clone_size: NA; j_call: TRBJ2-5; v_call: TRBV5-6; d_call: NA; cdr3_nt: TGTGCCAGCAGCTTGGCCCCCCGTGCTCAAGAGACCCAGTACTTC; cdr3_aa: CASSLAPRAQETQYF
clone_size: few; j_call: TRBJ2-7; v_call: TRBV7-3; d_call: NA; cdr3_nt: TGTGCCAGCAGCTTATCACGGCTCGGCGACGAGCAGTACTTC; cdr3_aa: CASSLSRLGDEQYF
clone_size: NA; j_call: TRBJ2-7; v_call: TRBV6-2/TRBV6-3; d_call: NA; cdr3_nt: TGTGCCAGCAGTTCCGAACTTTACCTCGGGACATATACCTACGAGCAGTACTTC; cdr3_aa: CASSSELYLGTYTYEQYF
clone_size: NA; j_call: TRBJ1-6; v_call: TRBV2; d_call: NA; cdr3_nt: TGTGCCAGCATCCCTGGTCCCTCCTATAATTCACCCCTCCACTTT; cdr3_aa: CASIPGPSYNSPLHF
clone_size: NA; j_call: TRBJ2-3; v_call: TRBV5-1; d_call: NA; cdr3_nt: TGCGCCAGCAGCTTGGTGGGACGGGAAGATACGCAGTATTTT; cdr3_aa: CASSLVGREDTQYF
clone_size: NA; j_call: TRBJ2-3; v_call: TRBV6-4; d_call: NA; cdr3_nt: TGTGCCAGCAGTGACGGGGCAACAGATACGCAGTATTTT; cdr3_aa: CASSDGATDTQYF
clone_size: NA; j_call: TRBJ2-5; v_call: TRBV3-1/TRBV3-2; d_call: NA; cdr3_nt: TGTGCCAGCAGCCAAGATCTTGGGGGACCGGGCGAAGAGACCCAGTACTTC; cdr3_aa: CASSQDLGGPGEETQYF
clone_size: NA; j_call: TRBJ2-2; v_call: TRBV19; d_call: NA; cdr3_nt: TGTGCCAGTACAACTGTCGCGAACACCGGGGAGCTGTTTTTT; cdr3_aa: CASTTVANTGELFF
clone_size: few; j_call: TRBJ2-2; v_call: TRBV2; d_call: NA; cdr3_nt: TGTGCCAGTAAACTGGACACCGGGGAGCTGTTTTTT; cdr3_aa: CASKLDTGELFF
clone_size: NA; j_call: TRBJ1-1; v_call: TRBV6-2/TRBV6-3; d_call: TRBD1; cdr3_nt: TGTGCCAGCAGTCCGAGACAGGGTATCACTGAAGCTTTCTTT; cdr3_aa: CASSPRQGITEAFF
clone_size: NA; j_call: TRBJ2-7; v_call: TRBV7-6; d_call: TRBD2; cdr3_nt: TGTGCCAGCAGCCCCGGGACTAGCGGGACCCGCTCCTACGAGCAGTACTTC; cdr3_aa: CASSPGTSGTRSYEQYF
clone_size: NA; j_call: TRBJ1-2; v_call: TRBV7-2; d_call: TRBD1; cdr3_nt: TGTGCCAGCAGCTTTCTGACAGGGGGACAGGGTGGCTACACCTTC; cdr3_aa: CASSFLTGGQGGYTF
clone_size: NA; j_call: TRBJ2-5; v_call: TRBV4-2; d_call: NA; cdr3_nt: TGTGCCAGCAGCCTCCGGGGTAGTCAAGAGACCCAGTACTTC; cdr3_aa: CASSLRGSQETQYF
clone_size: NA; j_call: TRBJ1-6; v_call: TRBV5-5; d_call: NA; cdr3_nt: TGTGCCAGCAGCTCCCGGACGGGGTGGCCCCTCCACTTT; cdr3_aa: CASSSRTGWPLHF
clone_size: NA; j_call: TRBJ2-1; v_call: TRBV28; d_call: NA; cdr3_nt: TGTGCCAGCAGTGCCCAACAGGGCAATGAGCAGTTCTTC; cdr3_aa: CASSAQQGNEQFF
clone_size: few; j_call: TRBJ2-7; v_call: TRBV30; d_call: TRBD1; cdr3_nt: TGTGCCTGGAGTTCTCGGACGACAGGGAAGAACCTGTTC; cdr3_aa: CAWSSRTTGKNLF
clone_size: NA; j_call: TRBJ1-4; v_call: TRBV30; d_call: TRBD1; cdr3_nt: TGTGCCTGGAGTGAAAACAGGGGTGGTACTAATGAAAAACTGTTTTTT; cdr3_aa: CAWSENRGGTNEKLFF
clone_size: NA; j_call: TRBJ2-2; v_call: TRBV9; d_call: TRBD2; cdr3_nt: TGTGCCAGCAGCGTGTCAGCGGGAGTGTCCGGGGAGCTGTTTTTT; cdr3_aa: CASSVSAGVSGELFF
clone_size: NA; j_call: TRBJ2-2; v_call: TRBV9; d_call: NA; cdr3_nt: TGTGCCAGCAGCGCAGGGGTTACCGGGGAGCTGTTTTTT; cdr3_aa: CASSAGVTGELFF
clone_size: NA; j_call: TRBJ2-3; v_call: TRBV7-9; d_call: TRBD1; cdr3_nt: TGTGCCAGCAGCCCTAGGACAGGGGGCGCTGGAAGCACAGATACGCAGTATTTT; cdr3_aa: CASSPRTGGAGSTDTQYF
clone_size: NA; j_call: TRBJ1-2; v_call: TRBV30; d_call: NA; cdr3_nt: TGTGCCTGGAGTTTCCAGTACTATGGCTACACCTTC; cdr3_aa: CAWSFQYYGYTF
clone_size: NA; j_call: TRBJ1-2; v_call: TRBV6-5; d_call: NA; cdr3_nt: TGTGCCAGCAGTTACGAGGGTGGCTACACCTTC; cdr3_aa: CASSYEGGYTF
clone_size: NA; j_call: TRBJ1-2; v_call: TRBV5-6; d_call: NA; cdr3_nt: TGTGCCAGCAGCTTGGCACGGGGGATCTATGGCTACACCTTC; cdr3_aa: CASSLARGIYGYTF
clone_size: NA; j_call: TRBJ2-2; v_call: TRBV13; d_call: NA; cdr3_nt: TGTGCCAGCAAAGGGGCAGGGATGAACACCGGGGAGCTGTTTTTT; cdr3_aa: CASKGAGMNTGELFF
clone_size: once; j_call: TRBJ2-7; v_call: TRBV9; d_call: TRBD1; cdr3_nt: TGTGCCAGCAGCGTAGAAGGGACAGGGTACCACGAGCAGTACTTC; cdr3_aa: CASSVEGTGYHEQYF
clone_size: NA; j_call: TRBJ1-4; v_call: TRBV6-1; d_call: TRBD1; cdr3_nt: TGTGCCAGCAGTGCCCTCGGGACAGGCCTTAATGAAAAACTGTTTTTT; cdr3_aa: CASSALGTGLNEKLFF
clone_size: NA; j_call: TRBJ2-1; v_call: TRBV7-2; d_call: TRBD2; cdr3_nt: TGTGCCAGCAGCCCACGTAGGAGCGGGGGCTACAATGAGCAGTTCTTC; cdr3_aa: CASSPRRSGGYNEQFF
clone_size: NA; j_call: TRBJ1-1; v_call: TRBV12-3/TRBV12-4; d_call: NA; cdr3_nt: TGTGCCAGCAGCACTATTAGTTCTGAAGCTTTCTTT; cdr3_aa: CASSTISSEAFF
clone_size: NA; j_call: TRBJ1-6; v_call: TRBV27; d_call: NA; cdr3_nt: TGTGCCAGCAGTCCCCGTTTAATTGCGGGACCCAAAAGCGGGTCACCCCTCCACTTT; cdr3_aa: CASSPRLIAGPKSGSPLHF
clone_size: NA; j_call: TRBJ1-5; v_call: TRBV6-2/TRBV6-3; d_call: NA; cdr3_nt: TGTGCCAGCAGTTGGAGTAGCGGGACTCTGGGTAATCAGCCCCAGCATTTT; cdr3_aa: CASSWSSGTLGNQPQHF
clone_size: NA; j_call: TRBJ1-5; v_call: TRBV6-5; d_call: TRBD1; cdr3_nt: TGTGCCAGCCAGACAGGGGCCAATCAGCCCCAGCATTTT; cdr3_aa: CASQTGANQPQHF
clone_size: NA; j_call: TRBJ2-7; v_call: TRBV7-2; d_call: NA; cdr3_nt: TGTGCCAGCAGTGCAGGTGCCAGGGTGATCTACGAGCAGTACTTC; cdr3_aa: CASSAGARVIYEQYF
clone_size: few; j_call: TRBJ1-5; v_call: TRBV6-5; d_call: NA; cdr3_nt: TGTGCCAGCAGTTACCTCCGGGGAAGCAATCAGCCCCAGCATTTT; cdr3_aa: CASSYLRGSNQPQHF
clone_size: NA; j_call: TRBJ2-3; v_call: TRBV7-3; d_call: NA; cdr3_nt: TGTGCCAGCTCCACCCGTCCAACTCCGGGCGATACGCAGTATTTT; cdr3_aa: CASSTRPTPGDTQYF
clone_size: NA; j_call: TRBJ2-3; v_call: TRBV6-6; d_call: NA; cdr3_nt: TGTGCCAGCAGTCCCAGGGGGGCCGGAAGGGACCCTTTTTCGGGCACAGATACGCAGTATTTT; cdr3_aa: CASSPRGAGRDPFSGTDTQYF
clone_size: NA; j_call: TRBJ2-1; v_call: TRBV19; d_call: NA; cdr3_nt: TGTGCCAGTAGTCCCCCAGGTAGCTCCTACAATGAGCAGTTCTTC; cdr3_aa: CASSPPGSSYNEQFF
clone_size: few; j_call: TRBJ1-2; v_call: TRBV7-2; d_call: NA; cdr3_nt: TGTGCCAGCAGCCCGAGAGGCGTCTATGGCTACACCTTC; cdr3_aa: CASSPRGVYGYTF
clone_size: few; j_call: TRBJ1-5; v_call: TRBV5-1; d_call: NA; cdr3_nt: TGCGCCAGCAGCCTCCGACCCCCGACAGAGTATAGCAATCAGCCCCAGCATTTT; cdr3_aa: CASSLRPPTEYSNQPQHF
clone_size: NA; j_call: TRBJ2-6; v_call: TRBV7-7; d_call: NA; cdr3_nt: TGTGCCAGCAGCTTAGCGTTTGGCGGGGCCAACGTCCTGACTTTC; cdr3_aa: CASSLAFGGANVLTF
clone_size: NA; j_call: TRBJ2-3; v_call: TRBV5-4; d_call: TRBD2; cdr3_nt: TGTGCCAGCATGGGGAGCGGGGAGCAAAACACAGATACGCAGTATTTT; cdr3_aa: CASMGSGEQNTDTQYF
clone_size: NA; j_call: TRBJ1-1; v_call: TRBV16; d_call: NA; cdr3_nt: TGTGCCAGCAGCCAAAAGGGCAGGGGCCAGATTCTGAACACTGAAGCTTTCTTT; cdr3_aa: CASSQKGRGQILNTEAFF
clone_size: once; j_call: TRBJ2-5; v_call: TRBV20-1; d_call: NA; cdr3_nt: TGCAGTGCCGAGCAAGAGACCCAGTACTTC; cdr3_aa: CSAEQETQYF
clone_size: few; j_call: TRBJ1-5; v_call: TRBV5-1; d_call: NA; cdr3_nt: TGCGCCAGCAGCTTGGAGGCAAGCCCGGAACAGCCCCAGCATTTT; cdr3_aa: CASSLEASPEQPQHF
clone_size: few; j_call: TRBJ1-4; v_call: TRBV7-9; d_call: NA; cdr3_nt: TGTGCCAGCAGCTTAGATGTGTCAGGGACGAATGTAAAACTGTTTTTT; cdr3_aa: CASSLDVSGTNVKLFF
clone_size: few; j_call: TRBJ2-7; v_call: TRBV19; d_call: NA; cdr3_nt: TGTGCCAGTAGTCCCCTTTCGATGGGCCACTACGAGCAGTACTTC; cdr3_aa: CASSPLSMGHYEQYF
clone_size: NA; j_call: TRBJ1-3; v_call: TRBV6-5; d_call: NA; cdr3_nt: TGTGCCAGCAAGCCGGGACCGAGCTCTGGAAACACCATATATTTT; cdr3_aa: CASKPGPSSGNTIYF